This record concerns one TCR beta chain sequence. Its antigen is not known. CD8 cells regarded as naive lacked CD45RO, were positively chosen for CCR7, and omitted terminally differentiated effector memory CD45RA+ cells. This entry comes from a study of shared clonotypes between healthy human individuals. On the study more broadly: Three plates each covered CD4 naive and memory; CD8 naive two, CD8 memory one.

Unmatched junction bases numbered 3, after V lost 9 bases and J lost 2 bases. Germline loops: CDR1 MNHEY, CDR2 SMNVEV (reference sequence). The CDR3 length is 13 residues. Genomic DNA belonging to each subset was distributed in equal measure over several immunoSEQ plates. Repertoires were generated with immunoSEQ multiplex PCR, while TCRdb's copy carries only in-frame clones and drops some. The profile shows about 2 million clones, less than 95% of them singletons. Study outcomes and limitations: Sorted-subset sequencing was shown by rarefaction to be incomplete despite large depth. Estimated clonotype richness was generally higher in naive than memory subsets.

The TCR sequence derives from a man between 18 and 29 years old in good health. The rearrangement uses TRBV27 and TRBJ2-1; 8 bases are a match to TRBD2. Sequenced sample: naive CD8+ T cells sorted from blood. The CDR3 bases are TGTGCCAGTCGGGAGGGAGCCTACAATGAGCAGTTCTTC. This encodes CASREGAYNEQFF.